The 28 T cell receptor beta chains reported below all come from one sample, sequenced in a study of shared clonotypes between healthy human individuals. Method: immunoSEQ multiplex PCR; TCRdb's copy keeps in-frame clones and lacks some. The sample lists around 450,000 clones, roughly three quarters occurring once. Sequences were obtained from PBMCs. The receptors originated from a woman between 40 and 50 years old in good health. Some clones in this sample may be carry-over from other donors' samples.

The chain links TRBV5-6 to TRBJ2-5; 9 nucleotides agree with TRBD1. CDR3 length: 15 amino acids. Trimming cost V 5 bases and J 5 bases; bases outside gene matches: 10. The V gene's germline CDR1 is SGHDT and CDR2 YYEEEE. The CDR3 sequence: CASRPTGGGMETQYF. DNA for the CDR3: TGTGCCAGCAGGCCAACAGGGGGCGGGATGGAGACCCAGTACTTC.

This chain connects TRBV30 to TRBJ1-6, with D possibly being TRBD1 (5 bases). Germline assignment: CDR1 GTSNPN and CDR2 SVGIG (reference sequence). V lost 2 bases to trimming and J lost 10 bases, with 15 bases between them. CDR3 length: 14 residues. CDR3 loop: CAWSQPGRGSPLHF. The CDR3, as DNA: TGTGCCTGGAGTCAGCCGGGGAGGGGCTCACCCCTCCACTTT.

The chain recombines TRBV25-1 with TRBJ1-2; perhaps TRBD1 as D (5 bases). The germline V and J ends were trimmed by 7 bases and 1 base, with 19 bases remaining between them. The CDR3 length is 16 residues. Germline CDR1 reads MGHDK; CDR2 reads SYGVNS. Here the CDR3 reads CASTPLSGGNNYGYTF. The CDR3 DNA reads TGTGCCAGCACTCCCTTGTCTGGGGGTAATAACTATGGCTACACCTTC.

This clone was found a few times. This chain connects TRBV28 to TRBJ2-7, with D unresolved. Germline V gene data show CDR1 as MDHEN and CDR2 as SYDVKM. Between the trimmed V and J ends, which lost 4 bases and 9 bases, there was a span of 19 bases. There are 14 residues in the CDR3. CDR3 sequence reads: CASSSLSPPAWQYF. In DNA form, the CDR3 reads TGTGCCAGCAGTTCTCTATCTCCCCCGGCGTGGCAGTACTTC.

This clone appeared a few times. V is TRBV11-1 and J is TRBJ1-1; no clear D. This CDR3 spans 13 amino acids. Trimming stripped 3 bases from V and 1 base from J, with 6 bases between. The V gene's germline CDR1 is SGHAT and CDR2 FQDESV (reference sequence). The CDR3: CASSFWGNTEAFF. The DNA of the CDR3 is TGTGCCAGCAGCTTTTGGGGGAACACTGAAGCTTTCTTT.

The chain joins TRBV5-1 to TRBJ2-1; 9 nucleotides align to TRBD1. This CDR3 region has 12 residues. The trim removed 6 bases at V and 9 bases at J, leaving 4 bases unmatched. CDR1 and CDR2 (germline): SGHRS, YFSETQ. The CDR3 is CASTRDRVEQFF. The CDR3, as DNA: TGCGCCAGCACCCGGGACAGGGTTGAGCAGTTCTTC.

On this clone itself: The same CDR3 is also encoded by other DNA sequences in this sample. The CDR3 loop is CASSLEGYGYTF. For the CDR3, the DNA is TGTGCCAGCAGCTTAGAAGGCTATGGCTACACCTTC. The chain combines TRBV7-9 with TRBJ1-2, with D unresolved. CDR1 and CDR2 (germline): SEHNR, FQNEAQ (reference sequence). The ends were cut back, 1 base at V and 4 bases at J, with 4 bases in the middle. The CDR3 has 12 amino acids.

This clone came up many times. The V and J genes are TRBV7-2 and TRBJ2-7, with D uncertain. This CDR3 is built from 16 residues. From germline, CDR1 is SGHTA and CDR2 FQGNSA. Trimming took off 0 bases at V and 4 bases at J, with 16 bases between the two ends. Written as DNA, the CDR3 is TGTGCCAGCAGCTTAGCATGGAGCTCTTTGGTTTACGAGCAGTACTTC. The encoded protein is CASSLAWSSLVYEQYF.

The rearrangement uses TRBV25-1 and TRBJ1-1; possibly TRBD1 for D (6 bases). V lost 1 base and J lost 12, with 12 bases in between. Per germline, CDR1 MGHDK and CDR2 SYGVNS. The CDR3 sequence is 12 residues long. The CDR3 bases are TGTGCCAGCAGTGAATCCCAGGGGAGAACTTTCTTT. Translating it yields CASSESQGRTFF. Full variable domain (missing parts from reference TRBV25-1 and TRBJ1-1): EADIYQTPRYLVIGTGKKITLECSQTMGHDKMYWYQQDPGMELHLIHYSYGVNSTEKGDLSSESTVSRIRTEHFPLTLESARPSHTSQYLCASSESQGRTFFGQGTRLTVV.

The chain combines TRBV9 with TRBJ1-1; D is unresolved. Between the trimmed V and J ends, which lost 3 bases and 0 bases, there was a span of 9 bases. The length of the CDR3 is 14 residues. CDR1 SGDLS and CDR2 YYNGEE come from the germline V gene. CDR3 sequence reads: CASSGDGMNTEAFF. CDR3 in DNA: TGTGCCAGCAGCGGAGACGGCATGAACACTGAAGCTTTCTTT.

This clone appeared once. The chain carries TRBV6-1 and TRBJ2-7; possibly TRBD2 for D (8 bases). The CDR3 extends over 15 amino acids. The ends were cut back, 6 bases at V and 3 bases at J, with 18 bases in the middle. Germline V gene data show CDR1 as MNHNS and CDR2 as SASEGT. CDR3 sequence: CASRNGRGQFYEQYF. DNA for the CDR3: TGTGCCAGCAGGAACGGGAGGGGGCAGTTCTACGAGCAGTACTTC.

J is TRBJ2-1 and V is TRBV4-1; 11 bases are shared with TRBD2. Germline CDR1 is MGHRA and CDR2 is YSYEKL. V dropped 0 bases and J dropped 10; count of bases not matched to a gene: 5. This CDR3 spans 15 amino acids. The CDR3 reads CASSQDQTSGKEQFF. The CDR3 DNA reads TGCGCCAGCAGCCAAGATCAGACTAGCGGGAAAGAGCAGTTCTTC.

This clone is a singleton in its sample. The chain carries TRBV7-9 and TRBJ1-4, with 7 nucleotides matching TRBD1. Germline V gene lookup returns CDR1 SEHNR and CDR2 FQNEAQ (reference sequence). Losses at the gene ends were 0 bases for V and 3 bases for J; bases not matched to a gene: 4. The CDR3 consists of 16 residues. For the CDR3, the DNA is TGTGCCAGCAGCTTAGCCCAGACAGGGCCTAATGAAAAACTGTTTTTT. Its protein product is CASSLAQTGPNEKLFF.

On this clone itself: A much bigger clone sits one base away, suggesting this may be a read error. The chain is built from TRBV14 and TRBJ2-7; no clear D. The CDR3 has 12 amino acids. In germline, CDR1 is SGHDN, CDR2 FVKESK. V was pared by 0 bases and J by 3 bases, with 3 bases between. The CDR3 sequence is CASSQDSYEQYF. The CDR3, as DNA: TGTGCCAGCAGCCAAGACAGCTACGAGCAGTACTTC.

This clone has only a few counts. The chain carries TRBV10-3 and TRBJ1-4; D uncertain. Deletions cut 4 bases from V and 0 bases from J, with 12 bases between. Germline V gene sequence: CDR1 ENHRY, CDR2 SYGVKD. The CDR3 runs 16 residues. CDR3 amino acids: CAISATGLATNEKLFF. For the CDR3, the DNA is TGTGCCATCAGTGCTACGGGTCTCGCAACTAATGAAAAACTGTTTTTT.

This chain links TRBV4-3 with TRBJ2-7; the D is unclear. The CDR3 is 13 residues long. V was clipped by 0 bases and J by 1 base, with 4 bases between them. Germline assignment: CDR1 LGHNA and CDR2 YSLEER. The CDR3 sequence: CASSQDLSYEQYF. Written as DNA, the CDR3 is TGCGCCAGCAGCCAAGATCTTTCCTACGAGCAGTACTTC.

J is TRBJ2-5 and V is TRBV27; TRBD1 aligns across 9 bases. This CDR3 is built from 13 residues. V shed 7 bases and J 4 bases; nucleotides not matched to a gene: 4. The germline gives CDR1 MNHEY, CDR2 SMNVEV (reference sequence). CDR3 sequence (DNA): TGTGCCAGCAACCCGACAGGGGGAGAGACCCAGTACTTC. Translated: CASNPTGGETQYF.

The rearrangement uses TRBV6-1 and TRBJ1-2, with D maybe TRBD1 (5 bases). CDR1 is MNHNS, CDR2 SASEGT, per germline. This CDR3 has 12 residues. V lost 8 bases, J lost 0 bases, and 7 bases lay in between. The CDR3 DNA sequence: TGTGCCAGCCCGGGACCTAACTATGGCTACACCTTC. Protein sequence: CASPGPNYGYTF.

The genes are TRBV7-2 and TRBJ2-7; D is possibly TRBD1 (6 bases). Between the trimmed V and J ends, which lost 0 bases and 0 bases, there was a span of 12 bases. CDR1 is SGHTA and CDR2 is FQGNSA in the germline V gene. The CDR3 has 16 residues. CDR3 amino acids: CASSLAPWDTSYEQYF. The CDR3, as DNA: TGTGCCAGCAGCTTAGCGCCTTGGGACACCTCCTACGAGCAGTACTTC.

A remark on this clone: The same CDR3 can be traced to other DNA sequences in this sample. V gene TRBV7-3 combines with J gene TRBJ1-5; D is unresolved. The CDR3 consists of 13 residues. The germline V and J ends were trimmed by 2 bases and 3 bases, with 5 bases remaining between them. In germline, CDR1 is SGHTA, CDR2 FQGTGA. The CDR3 DNA reads TGTGCCAGCAGCTTAGGACCCAATCAGCCCCAGCATTTT. This encodes CASSLGPNQPQHF.

The chain links TRBV5-1 to TRBJ2-2, with a possible D match to TRBD1 (7 bases). Trimming stripped 4 bases from V and 6 bases from J, with 13 bases between. The germline gives CDR1 SGHRS, CDR2 YFSETQ. The length of the CDR3 is 14 residues. Written as DNA, the CDR3 is TGCGCCAGCAGCGCGGGACAGCACGCCGGGGAGCTGTTTTTT. Translated, it gives CASSAGQHAGELFF.

The chain has TRBV30 and TRBJ1-3; D gene uncertain. V lost 4 bases, J lost 8 bases, and 6 bases lay in between. Germline V gene lookup returns CDR1 GTSNPN and CDR2 SVGIG (reference sequence). This CDR3 region has 10 residues. The CDR3 nucleotides are TGTGCCTGGACAGCTGACACCATATATTTT. This codes for CAWTADTIYF.

The chain couples TRBV7-3 to TRBJ2-1; TRBD2 is a possible D gene (6 bases). Germline V gives CDR1 SGHTA, CDR2 FQGTGA. The CDR3 totals 18 residues. V lost 1 base and J lost 5, with 21 bases in between. CDR3 bases: TGTGCCAGCAGCTTAAGGGGGAGCTTCCGTCGGGGGAACAATGAGCAGTTCTTC. Its protein is CASSLRGSFRRGNNEQFF. Filled out from reference TRBV7-3 and TRBJ2-1, the complete variable domain reads GAGVSQTPSNKVTEKGKYVELRCDPISGHTALYWYRQSLGQGPEFLIYFQGTGAADDSGLPNDRFFAVRPEGSVSTLKIQRTERGDSAVYLCASSLRGSFRRGNNEQFFGPGTRLTVL.

A note on this clone: It may be a read error: a sequence one base away is much more abundant. The rearrangement links TRBV4-3 to TRBJ2-5; tentative D call: TRBD2 (5 bases). Germline-derived CDR1 and CDR2 are LGHNA and YSLEER. This CDR3 is 15 amino acids long. V dropped 0 bases and J dropped 4 bases, with 12 bases sitting between them. The CDR3 region is CASSQDTGNGETQYF. The CDR3, as DNA: TGCGCCAGCAGCCAAGATACGGGGAATGGAGAGACCCAGTACTTC.

The J gene is TRBJ2-7, the V gene TRBV18, with D tentatively TRBD2 (5 bases). The length of the CDR3 is 14 residues. Between the trimmed V and J ends, which lost 5 bases and 1 base, there was a span of 12 bases. CDR1 is KGHSH, CDR2 LQKENI, per germline. The CDR3: CASSGPGVSYEQYF. The CDR3 nucleotides read TGTGCCAGCTCAGGCCCCGGGGTTTCCTACGAGCAGTACTTC. Full variable domain (outside the CDR3, taken from reference TRBV18 and TRBJ2-7): NAGVMQNPRHLVRRRGQEARLRCSPMKGHSHVYWYRQLPEEGLKFMVYLQKENIIDESGMPKERFSAEFPKEGPSILRIQQVVRGDSAAYFCASSGPGVSYEQYFGPGTRLTVT.

This clone was seen just once. The chain links TRBV7-9 to TRBJ2-7; maybe TRBD1 (5 bases). Germline V gene lookup returns CDR1 SEHNR and CDR2 FQNEAQ (reference sequence). The CDR3 contains 17 residues. V shed 5 bases and J shed 3 bases, with 23 bases lying between them. CDR3 coding DNA: TGTGCCAGCAGCAAAGGACAAACCTTCGGGCCGATCTACGAGCAGTACTTC. Translation: CASSKGQTFGPIYEQYF. The full variable domain, with the rest looked up from reference TRBV7-9 and TRBJ2-7, is DTGVSQNPRHKITKRGQNVTFRCDPISEHNRLYWYRQTLGQGPEFLTYFQNEAQLEKSRLLSDRFSAERPKGSFSTLEIQRTEQGDSAMYLCASSKGQTFGPIYEQYFGPGTRLTVT.

This clone turned up a few times. V usage is TRBV18 and J usage is TRBJ2-6; D is uncertain. CDR3 length: 16 residues. V was pared by 0 bases and J by 0 bases, with 6 bases between. The germline CDR1 and CDR2 sequences are KGHSH and LQKENI. The CDR3 DNA reads TGTGCCAGCTCACCACCAAATTACTCTGGGGCCAACGTCCTGACTTTC. Amino acids: CASSPPNYSGANVLTF.

This clone was observed a single time. The chain couples TRBV11-2 to TRBJ2-3; perhaps TRBD2 as D (5 bases). The CDR3 runs 16 residues. The germline gives CDR1 SGHAT, CDR2 FQNNGV. V was pared by 1 base and J by 2 bases, with 13 bases between. The CDR3 DNA reads TGTGCCAGCAGCTTAGGGACTCTCCCGAACACAGATACGCAGTATTTT. It translates to CASSLGTLPNTDTQYF.